The TCR beta chain under discussion was sequenced for a study of T cell responses to AZD1222 COVID-19 vaccine. Study at large: Second-dose intervals of approximately 4 or approximately 12 weeks were pooled.

General study results and limits: Rises in breadth and depth of Spike-specific TCRs came after two AZD1222 doses. Females made up more of the donors, who were largely white British, and clonal diversity may have come out too low.

Trimming left V 5 bases short and J 6 bases short, with 18 bases between. Germline values: CDR1 SGHRS, CDR2 YFSETQ. The CDR3 length is 15 residues. Generated by immunoSEQ multiplex PCR, the TCRdb table keeps only in-frame clones and is missing some. The sample has about 160,000 clones; 85% to 95% are singletons. Notes on this clone: Its antigen is unknown.

The chain is built from TRBV5-1 and TRBJ1-5, with unresolved D. The TCR was taken from an adult in good health. The source material was peripheral blood, sampled on day 0 of AZD1222 vaccination. CDR3 loop: CASRPSPGNGQPQHF. For the CDR3, the DNA is TGCGCCAGCAGACCTAGCCCGGGAAATGGTCAGCCCCAGCATTTT.